Presented here are 6 T cell receptor beta chains from one specimen sequenced in a study of cytomegalovirus exposure and HLA in healthy donors. PCR was performed using 60 Vbeta and 13 Jbeta primers. Measured with immunoSEQ multiplex PCR; TCRdb has only the in-frame clones, and not every one. The table shows under 200,000 clones, with about 86% occurring only once. Sequenced: PBMCs. These TCRs come from a woman aged 18-29 years in good health and CMV-seronegative.

This chain uses TRBV19 with TRBJ1-1; TRBD1 aligns across 7 bases. Germline CDR1 and CDR2: LNHDA and SQIVND (reference sequence). V lost 5 bases, J lost 0 bases, and 12 bases stayed unmatched. The CDR3 spans 17 residues. CDR3 sequence: CASSSTTGLVMNTEAFF. CDR3 nucleotides: TGTGCCAGTAGTTCGACGACAGGGTTGGTCATGAACACTGAAGCTTTCTTT.

The rearrangement links TRBV5-1 to TRBJ2-3, with 11 bases that match TRBD2. The J segment lost 6 bases and the V segment lost 1 base, leaving 4 bases of the junction unmatched. Per germline, CDR1 SGHRS and CDR2 YFSETQ. The CDR3 spans 15 residues. The CDR3 sequence: CASSLISGGADTQYF. The CDR3, as DNA: TGCGCCAGCAGCTTGATTAGCGGGGGGGCGGATACGCAGTATTTT.

The V and J genes are TRBV18 and TRBJ2-1; 12 nucleotides line up with TRBD1. CDR3 length equals 17 residues. V lost 3 bases and J lost 3; bases outside the gene matches: 6. Germline V gene lookup returns CDR1 KGHSH and CDR2 LQKENI. CDR3 in DNA: TGTGCCAGCTCACCCAGGGGGACAGGGGGCCTCTACAATGAGCAGTTCTTC. This gives the protein CASSPRGTGGLYNEQFF.

The chain couples TRBV28 to TRBJ1-2; tentative D call: TRBD1 (6 bases). The CDR3 consists of 13 residues. V lost 7 bases and J 4 bases, leaving 13 bases between the germline ends. CDR1 is MDHEN, CDR2 SYDVKM, per germline. CDR3 DNA: TGTGCCAGCAACCAGGGGCCTGGCTATGGCTACACCTTC. Translation gives CASNQGPGYGYTF.

In this sample, this clone turned up once. The chain is built from TRBV18 and TRBJ2-2; 8 bases fit TRBD2. Trimming removed 2 bases from V and 7 bases from J; junction bases left unmatched: 12. This CDR3 has 17 amino acids. Per the germline V gene, CDR1 is KGHSH and CDR2 is LQKENI. CDR3 DNA: TGTGCCAGCTCACCAACGGATATAGCGGGAAACGGCGGGGAGCTGTTTTTT. The encoded protein is CASSPTDIAGNGGELFF.

The genes are TRBV30 and TRBJ1-5; possibly TRBD1 for D (5 bases). The CDR3 totals 13 residues. Germline values: CDR1 GTSNPN, CDR2 SVGIG (reference sequence). V gave up 3 bases and J gave up 7 bases, with 13 bases separating them. The CDR3 nucleotides read TGTGCCTGGAGGGGGGGGTCAATGCAGCCCCAGCATTTT. It translates to CAWRGGSMQPQHF.